Listed below are T cell receptor beta chains from one sample, sequenced in a study of T cells in Graves' hyperthyroidism and ophthalmopathy. TCRdb redid the calling of the multiplex PCR reads with MiXCR, one entry per CDR3 protein. The table has 480,000 or so distinct CDR3 sequences, 46% seen once. What was sequenced was peripheral blood or thyroid tissue (not recorded which). The source of these receptors is an adult woman with Graves' disease, either hyperthyroidism or ophthalmopathy (not recorded which). The CDR3 runs from the conserved cysteine through the conserved F or W. A D gene is named only where the DNA matches it firmly. Not all rows give a size; the values are once, few, many and, for expanded clones, a class.

d_gene	abundance	j_gene	v_gene	CDR3nt	CDR3aa
NA	once	TRBJ1-1	TRBV7-2	TGTGCCAGCAGCGCCCGGTGGGGAGGCTACACTGAAGCTTTCTTT	CASSARWGGYTEAFF
NA	NA	TRBJ1-5	TRBV20-1	TGCAGTGCTAGGGGGCACGGTGGGAATCAGCCCCAGCATTTT	CSARGHGGNQPQHF
NA	NA	TRBJ2-7	TRBV11-2	TGTGCCAGCAGCTTGCTGGGCCTCGGGCAGTACTTC	CASSLLGLGQYF
NA	many	TRBJ2-2	TRBV7-3	TGTGCCAGCAGCCCAGGGGGGACCGGGGAGCTGTTTTTT	CASSPGGTGELFF
TRBD1	few	TRBJ1-5	TRBV7-2	TGTGCCAGCAGCACGACGGGGACAGGGAGTCAGCCCCAGCATTTT	CASSTTGTGSQPQHF
TRBD1	many	TRBJ1-2	TRBV29-1	TGCAGCGTTGACAGTCCGGGACAGTATGGCTACACCTTC	CSVDSPGQYGYTF
NA	NA	TRBJ2-5	TRBV6-1	TGTGCCAGCAGTGAACTAAGAGCCGAGACCCAGTACTTC	CASSELRAETQYF
NA	many	TRBJ1-5	TRBV10-3	TGTGCCATCAGTGAGTCGGGGGGTAATCAGCCCCAGCATTTT	CAISESGGNQPQHF
TRBD2	NA	TRBJ2-7	TRBV2	TGTGCCAGCAGTGAAGCGCAGATGCGGGAGAACTACGAGCAGTACTTC	CASSEAQMRENYEQYF
NA	many	TRBJ2-7	TRBV29-1	TGCAGCGTTGTGAGCGCCTACGAGCAGTACTTC	CSVVSAYEQYF
NA	many	TRBJ2-2	TRBV7-2	TGTGCCAGCAGCGGCTCTATCAGGGCCGGGGAGCTGTTTTTT	CASSGSIRAGELFF
TRBD1	NA	TRBJ1-3	TRBV28	TGTACCAGCAGTTTAAGGGGGCGCGGAAACACCATATATTTT	CTSSLRGRGNTIYF
NA	few	TRBJ1-6	TRBV7-3	TGTGCCAGCAGCTTAGGAGGAACCTCACCCCTCCACTTT	CASSLGGTSPLHF
NA	NA	TRBJ1-1	TRBV7-2	TGTGCCAGCAGCTTAACCCACCTTAACACTGAAGCTTTCTTT	CASSLTHLNTEAFF
NA	many	TRBJ2-2	TRBV5-1	TGCGCCAGCAGCTTGGGGCGGCTGAACACCGGGGAGCTGTTTTTT	CASSLGRLNTGELFF
NA	NA	TRBJ1-2	TRBV28	TGTGCCAGCAGTTTCACGGGGGGGTTCGGAGATGGCTACACCTTC	CASSFTGGFGDGYTF
TRBD1	NA	TRBJ1-2	TRBV7-2	TGTGCCAGCAGCCCGCCGGGACAGGGGACGGGTGGCTACACCTTC	CASSPPGQGTGGYTF
NA	NA	TRBJ1-5	TRBV5-6	TGTGCCAGCAGCTTGAGGGCAGGGGAGGATCAGCCCCAGCATTTT	CASSLRAGEDQPQHF
TRBD1	NA	TRBJ2-7	TRBV6-1	TGTGCCAGCCGGGACAGGGGGTTCAGCGAGCAGTACTTC	CASRDRGFSEQYF
TRBD1	NA	TRBJ2-2	TRBV5-1	TGCGCCAGCAGCCGAACCCGACAGGGCAATCAGGAGCTGTTTTTT	CASSRTRQGNQELFF
TRBD1	NA	TRBJ1-1	TRBV10-3	TGTGCCAGCACCCCAGCAGACAGGGTGGCCACTGAAGCTTTCTTT	CASTPADRVATEAFF
NA	NA	TRBJ2-7	TRBV20-1	TGCAGTGCTAGGAGGGTCAGCTCCTACGAGCAGTACTTC	CSARRVSSYEQYF
NA	many	TRBJ1-2	TRBV20-1	TGCAGTGCTAGTTCCGAGGGCTACACCTTC	CSASSEGYTF
NA	few	TRBJ1-4	TRBV5-1	TGCGCCAGCAGCGAGGGCCGTAAACTGTTTTTT	CASSEGRKLFF
NA	few	TRBJ1-1	TRBV5-1	TGCGCCAGCAGCACCAGGGGCCAGAACACTGAAGCTTTCTTT	CASSTRGQNTEAFF
NA	many	TRBJ2-2	TRBV7-2	TGTGCCAGCACCAGACTCGCAGGAGCGTATACCGGGGAGCTGTTTTTT	CASTRLAGAYTGELFF
NA	many	TRBJ2-7	TRBV7-2	TGTGCCAGCAGCTCCCAGCGTTCCGAGCAGTACTTC	CASSSQRSEQYF
TRBD1	NA	TRBJ1-1	TRBV6-6	TGTGCCAGCAGTTACGCCCTGACCGGGACAGGGGGAAGAGCTGAAGCTTTCTTT	CASSYALTGTGGRAEAFF
NA	NA	TRBJ1-1	TRBV29-1	TGCAGCGTTGACGGCGACAGTATGCGAGCTTTCTTT	CSVDGDSMRAFF
TRBD2	few	TRBJ2-7	TRBV10-1	TGCGCCAGCAGTGAGTCCGGACTAGGGAGGGACGAGCAGTACTTC	CASSESGLGRDEQYF
TRBD1	few	TRBJ2-7	TRBV29-1	TGCAGCGGCCGGACAGGGGGAGCAGTGTACGAGCAGTACTTC	CSGRTGGAVYEQYF
NA	NA	TRBJ1-2	TRBV25-1	TGTGCCAGCAGTGAAATGGGGGGAACCTATGGCTACACCTTC	CASSEMGGTYGYTF
NA	NA	TRBJ2-7	TRBV7-2	TGTGCCAGCAGCTTGGCGGTTCACACCGGGGAGCAGTACTTC	CASSLAVHTGEQYF
NA	NA	TRBJ2-7	TRBV29-1	TGCAGCAGTCGACAGGGAGGCCGGTACGAGCAGTACTTC	CSSRQGGRYEQYF
NA	many	TRBJ1-2	TRBV19	TGTGCCAGTAGTATAGATCTGGTGACAGGCCTCGGCTACACCTTC	CASSIDLVTGLGYTF
NA	NA	TRBJ1-5	TRBV10-2	TGCGCCAGCAAGGTGGGAACGGGTAAGCAGCCCCAGCATTTT	CASKVGTGKQPQHF
NA	many	TRBJ1-1	TRBV20-1	TGCAGTGCTAACCCGAGAGGTGTCACTGAAGCTTTCTTT	CSANPRGVTEAFF
NA	many	TRBJ2-6	TRBV7-8	TGTGCCAGCAGCTTACGAGCTCGGGGGCGCGCGGCGGGGATCTCTGGGGCCAACGTCCTGACTTTC	CASSLRARGRAAGISGANVLTF
TRBD2	NA	TRBJ2-5	TRBV7-8	TGTGCCAGCAGCCCCAGCCTAGCGGGCGAGACCCAGTGCTTC	CASSPSLAGETQCF
NA	NA	TRBJ1-5	TRBV19	TGTGCCAGTAGTACGACAGGAGGCCATCAGCCCCAGCATTTT	CASSTTGGHQPQHF